This T cell receptor (beta chain) was found in a study of T-cell memory formation after mild COVID-19. Study results and limitations: While clones contracting from day 15 to 85 were balanced between CD4 and CD8, later expanders leaned CD4+.

A single record per CDR3 protein comes from TCRdb applying MiXCR to the 5' RACE reads. The sample yields a few hundred thousand distinct CDR3 sequences, 20% to 25% seen once. Many counts were recorded for this clonotype. Its antigen is currently unknown. Germline V gene data show CDR1 as KGHDR and CDR2 as SFDVKD. Germline trimming cut 0 bases from V and 3 bases from J; bases unmatched to any gene: 5. The CDR3 is made up of 17 amino acids. The TCR comes from an adult woman who had mild COVID-19 (a few samples of this study predate the infection). Cell type and time point are not known. The material sequenced was PBMCs or a T cell subset sorted from them (not recorded which). The V and J genes are TRBV24-1 and TRBJ2-3; TRBD2 matches 10 bases. The CDR3 protein is CATSDLPSGGGTDTQYF. CDR3 nucleotides: TGTGCCACCAGTGATTTGCCGAGCGGGGGGGGTACAGATACGCAGTATTTT.